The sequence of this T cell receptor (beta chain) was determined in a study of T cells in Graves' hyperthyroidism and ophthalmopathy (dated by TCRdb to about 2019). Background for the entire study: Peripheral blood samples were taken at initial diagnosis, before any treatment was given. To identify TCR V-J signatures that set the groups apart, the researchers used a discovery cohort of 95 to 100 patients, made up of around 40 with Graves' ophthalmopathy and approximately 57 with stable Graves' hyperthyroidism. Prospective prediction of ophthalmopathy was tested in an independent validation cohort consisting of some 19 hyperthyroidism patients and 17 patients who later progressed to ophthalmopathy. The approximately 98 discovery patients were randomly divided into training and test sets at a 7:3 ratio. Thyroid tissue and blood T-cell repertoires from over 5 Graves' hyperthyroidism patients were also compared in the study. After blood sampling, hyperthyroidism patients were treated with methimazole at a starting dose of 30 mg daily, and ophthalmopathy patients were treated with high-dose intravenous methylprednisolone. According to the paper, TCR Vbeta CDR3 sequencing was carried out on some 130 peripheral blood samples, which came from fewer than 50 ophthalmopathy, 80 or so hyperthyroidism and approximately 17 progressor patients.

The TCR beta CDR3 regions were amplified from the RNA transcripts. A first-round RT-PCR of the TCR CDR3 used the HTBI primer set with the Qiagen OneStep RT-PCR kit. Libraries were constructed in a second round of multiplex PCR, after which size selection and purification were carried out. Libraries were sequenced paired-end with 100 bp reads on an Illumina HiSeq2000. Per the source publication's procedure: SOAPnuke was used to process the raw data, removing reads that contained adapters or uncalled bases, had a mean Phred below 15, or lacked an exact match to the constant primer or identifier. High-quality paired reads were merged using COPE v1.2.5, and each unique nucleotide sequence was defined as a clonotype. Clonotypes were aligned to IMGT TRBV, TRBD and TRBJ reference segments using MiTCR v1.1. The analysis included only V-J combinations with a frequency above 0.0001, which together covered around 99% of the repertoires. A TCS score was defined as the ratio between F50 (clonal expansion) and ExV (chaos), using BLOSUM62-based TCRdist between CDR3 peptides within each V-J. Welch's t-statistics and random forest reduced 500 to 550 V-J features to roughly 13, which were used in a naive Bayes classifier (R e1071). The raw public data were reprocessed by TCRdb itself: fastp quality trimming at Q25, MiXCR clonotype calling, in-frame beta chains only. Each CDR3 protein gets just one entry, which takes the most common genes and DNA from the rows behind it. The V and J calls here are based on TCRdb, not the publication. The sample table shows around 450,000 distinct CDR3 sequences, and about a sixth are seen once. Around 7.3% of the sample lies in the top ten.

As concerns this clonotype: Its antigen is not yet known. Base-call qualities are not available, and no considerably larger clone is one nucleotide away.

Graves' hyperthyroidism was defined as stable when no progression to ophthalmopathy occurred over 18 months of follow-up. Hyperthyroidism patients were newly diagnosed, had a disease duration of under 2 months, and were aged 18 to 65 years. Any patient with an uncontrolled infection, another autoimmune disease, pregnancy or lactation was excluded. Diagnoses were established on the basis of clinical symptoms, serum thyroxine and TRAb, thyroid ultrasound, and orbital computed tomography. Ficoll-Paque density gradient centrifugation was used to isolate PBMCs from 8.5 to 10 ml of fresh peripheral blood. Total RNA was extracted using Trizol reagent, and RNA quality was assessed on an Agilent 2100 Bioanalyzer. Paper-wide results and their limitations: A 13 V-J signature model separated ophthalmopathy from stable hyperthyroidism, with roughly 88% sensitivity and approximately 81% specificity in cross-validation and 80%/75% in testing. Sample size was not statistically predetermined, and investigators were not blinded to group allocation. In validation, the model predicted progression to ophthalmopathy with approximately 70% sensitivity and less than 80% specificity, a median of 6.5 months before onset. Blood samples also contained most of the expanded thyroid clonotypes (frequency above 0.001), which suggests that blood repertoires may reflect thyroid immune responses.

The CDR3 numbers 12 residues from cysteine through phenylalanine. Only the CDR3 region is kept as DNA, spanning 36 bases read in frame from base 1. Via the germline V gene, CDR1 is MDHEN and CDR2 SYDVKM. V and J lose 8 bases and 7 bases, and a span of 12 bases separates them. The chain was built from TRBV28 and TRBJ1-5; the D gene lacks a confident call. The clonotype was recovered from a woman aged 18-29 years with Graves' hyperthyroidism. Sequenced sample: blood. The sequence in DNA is TGTGCCAGCCATCCGCCGAGGCAGCCCCAGCATTTT. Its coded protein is CASHPPRQPQHF.